A single sample gave rise to the 11 T cell receptor beta chains below, sequenced in a study of T-cell memory formation after mild COVID-19. TCRdb ran MiXCR on the 5' RACE reads and lists one entry per CDR3 protein. In the table there are under 400,000 distinct CDR3 sequences, approximately 27% of which are singletons. The sequenced sample consisted of PBMCs or a T cell subset sorted from them (not recorded which). The source is an adult woman who had mild COVID-19 (a few samples of this study predate the infection). Cell type and time point are not known.

The chain has TRBV7-3 and TRBJ2-3, with 8 bases identical to TRBD1. This CDR3 has 14 amino acids. Germline assignment: CDR1 SGHTA and CDR2 FQGTGA. J lost 6 bases, V lost 1 base, and 3 bases had no gene match. The CDR3 sequence: CASSLSRGLDTQYF. DNA of the CDR3: TGTGCCAGCAGCTTAAGCAGGGGGCTCGATACGCAGTATTTT.

This clonotype was seen only once. V is TRBV12-3 or TRBV12-4 and J is TRBJ1-1; D is uncertain. CDR3 length equals 14 residues. V gave up 6 bases and J gave up 9 bases, with 20 bases separating them. The CDR3 spells CASSRGVAARQAFF. The CDR3 region has the DNA TGTGCCAGCAGCCGAGGCGTGGCAGCCCGTCAAGCTTTCTTT.

This chain uses TRBV6-2 or TRBV6-3 with TRBJ2-1; D possibly uses TRBD1 or TRBD2 (5 bases each). Germline CDR1 MNHEY, CDR2 SVGEGT. The CDR3 extends over 13 amino acids. Trimming took 4 bases from V and 9 from J, leaving 13 bases between them. CDR3 region: CASSLGPNREQFF. The CDR3 DNA is TGTGCCAGCAGTTTGGGACCCAACCGTGAGCAGTTCTTC.

The chain links TRBV28 to TRBJ1-4; 9 bases are shared with TRBD1. Germline loops: CDR1 MDHEN, CDR2 SYDVKM. V gave up 6 bases and J gave up 4 bases; unmatched junction bases: 9. The CDR3 spans 16 residues. CDR3: CASSPGQGTINEKLFF. CDR3 coding DNA: TGTGCCAGCAGCCCGGGACAGGGCACTATTAATGAAAAACTGTTTTTT.

The V and J genes are TRBV7-3 and TRBJ2-7, with D tentatively TRBD2 (7 bases). Per germline, CDR1 SGHTA and CDR2 FQGTGA. This CDR3 is 13 amino acids long. The ends were cut back, 5 bases at V and 5 bases at J, with 13 bases in the middle. The CDR3 sequence: CASSPRGGNEQYF. Written as DNA, the CDR3 is TGTGCCAGCAGCCCGAGGGGGGGAAACGAGCAGTACTTC. Full variable domain (rest looked up from reference TRBV7-3 and TRBJ2-7): GAGVSQTPSNKVTEKGKYVELRCDPISGHTALYWYRQSLGQGPEFLIYFQGTGAADDSGLPNDRFFAVRPEGSVSTLKIQRTERGDSAVYLCASSPRGGNEQYFGPGTRLTVT.

This chain links TRBV7-2 with TRBJ2-7; D is unclear. Germline V gene lookup returns CDR1 SGHTA and CDR2 FQGNSA. Trimming cost V 5 bases and J 1 base, with 12 bases left between them. This CDR3 contains 14 residues. The CDR3 protein is CASSDTGYSYEQYF. The CDR3 DNA is TGTGCCAGCAGCGATACGGGCTATTCCTACGAGCAGTACTTC.

In this sample, this clonotype turned up a few times. The chain employs TRBV11-2 and TRBJ2-7, with D uncertain. The CDR3 totals 14 residues. Germline values: CDR1 SGHAT, CDR2 FQNNGV. V was shortened by 1 base and J by 3 bases, with 10 bases between the two germline ends. In DNA, the CDR3 is TGTGCCAGCAGCTTAGGTATAGAACTCTACGAGCAGTACTTC. Translation gives CASSLGIELYEQYF.

The J gene is TRBJ1-1, the V gene TRBV7-9, with D hard to call. Germline assignment: CDR1 SEHNR and CDR2 FQNEAQ (reference sequence). Deletions cut 5 bases from V and 5 bases from J, with 12 bases between. The CDR3 runs to 13 residues. Written as DNA, the CDR3 is TGTGCCAGCAGCCAGTCCGGGTCAACTGAAGCTTTCTTT. Translation gives CASSQSGSTEAFF.

A few counts support this clonotype. The chain links TRBV2 to TRBJ1-2; D unresolved. The V gene lost 4 bases and the J gene lost 6 bases, with 18 bases spanning the gap. The germline gives CDR1 SNHLY, CDR2 FYNNEI. The CDR3 contains 15 residues. The CDR3 DNA reads TGTGCCAGCAGTGTTAGTAGCCGCTCTAGCGATGGCTACACCTTC. It is translated as CASSVSSRSSDGYTF.

The V gene is TRBV5-5, the J gene TRBJ1-1; TRBD1 matches at 7 bases. Germline CDR1 SGHKS, CDR2 YYEKEE (reference sequence). J lost 5 bases, V lost 4 bases, and 8 bases had no gene match. The CDR3 has 14 amino acids. CDR3 in DNA: TGTGCCAGCAGCCCAGGACAGGACGGGACTGAAGCTTTCTTT. Its protein product is CASSPGQDGTEAFF.

This clonotype was counted only a few times. V and J are TRBV15 and TRBJ2-3; 9 bases fit TRBD2. The trim removed 8 bases at V and 5 bases at J, leaving 5 bases unmatched. Germline CDR1 reads LNHNV; CDR2 reads YYDKDF (reference sequence). The CDR3 has 13 residues. The CDR3 spells CATAGGPGDTQYF. The CDR3 nucleotides are TGTGCCACCGCGGGGGGGCCGGGAGATACGCAGTATTTT.